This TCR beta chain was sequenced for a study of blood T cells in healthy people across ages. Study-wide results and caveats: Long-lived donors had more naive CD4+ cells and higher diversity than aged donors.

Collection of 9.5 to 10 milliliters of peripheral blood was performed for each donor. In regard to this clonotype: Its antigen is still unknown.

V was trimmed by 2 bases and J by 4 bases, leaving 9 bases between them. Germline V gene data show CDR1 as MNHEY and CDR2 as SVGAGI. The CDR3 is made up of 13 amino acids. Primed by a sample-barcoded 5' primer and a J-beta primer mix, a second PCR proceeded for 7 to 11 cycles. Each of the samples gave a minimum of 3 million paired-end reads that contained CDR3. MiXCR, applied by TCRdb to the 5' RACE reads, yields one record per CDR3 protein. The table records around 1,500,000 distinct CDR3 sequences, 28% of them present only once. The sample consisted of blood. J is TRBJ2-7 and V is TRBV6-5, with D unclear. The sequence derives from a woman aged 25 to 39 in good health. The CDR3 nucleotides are TGTGCCAGCAGTTACGGTCTGGGGTACGAGCAGTACTTC. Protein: CASSYGLGYEQYF.